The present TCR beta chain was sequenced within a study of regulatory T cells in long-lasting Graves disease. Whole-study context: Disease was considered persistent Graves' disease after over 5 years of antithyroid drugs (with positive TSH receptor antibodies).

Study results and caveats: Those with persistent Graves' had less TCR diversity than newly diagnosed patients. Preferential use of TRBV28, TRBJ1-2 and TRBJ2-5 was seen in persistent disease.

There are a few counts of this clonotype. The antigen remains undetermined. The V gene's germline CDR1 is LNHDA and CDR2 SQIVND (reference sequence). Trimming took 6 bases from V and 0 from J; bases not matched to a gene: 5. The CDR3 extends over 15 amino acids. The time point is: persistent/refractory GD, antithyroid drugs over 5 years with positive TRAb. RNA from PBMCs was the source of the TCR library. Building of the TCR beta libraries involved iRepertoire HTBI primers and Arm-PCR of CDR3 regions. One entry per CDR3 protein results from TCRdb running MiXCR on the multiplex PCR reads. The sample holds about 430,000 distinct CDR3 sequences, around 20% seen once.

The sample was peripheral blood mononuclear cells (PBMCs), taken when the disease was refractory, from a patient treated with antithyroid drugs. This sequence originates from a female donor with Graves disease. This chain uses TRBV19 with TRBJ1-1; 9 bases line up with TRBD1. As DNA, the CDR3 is TGTGCCAGTAGCGGGACAGGGTTGATGAACACTGAAGCTTTCTTT. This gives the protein CASSGTGLMNTEAFF.